The TCR beta chain described here comes from a study of naive and memory T cell subsets. Study results and caveats: Each distinct alpha or beta sequence counts as one clonotype. Possibly reflecting memory cells re-expressing CD45RA, a few larger clonotypes occurred in naive repertoires, especially CD8. Between naive and memory subsets, TCR abundance power law exponents differed.

This clonotype occurred many times. Antigen specificity is unknown. Germline V gene data show CDR1 as LNHNV and CDR2 as YYDKDF (reference sequence). Deletions cut 4 bases from V and 0 bases from J, with 6 bases between. The CDR3 runs to 14 residues. Two oligonucleotides, mixed equimolar, formed the beta constant-region primer covering TRBC1 and TRBC2. Four rounds of PCR amplified the ligated cDNA using nested alpha and beta constant-region primers plus SP2. MiXCR, run by TCRdb on the UMI-ligation and nested PCR reads, gives a single entry per CDR3 protein. The sample records around 100,000 distinct CDR3 sequences, more than 12% being singletons.

V usage is TRBV15 and J usage is TRBJ2-2, with D perhaps matching TRBD1 or TRBD2 (5 bases each). Sequencing was done on a sample of naive CD8+ T cells from blood. This clonotype originated in a human donor in good health. The CDR3 coding sequence is TGTGCCACCAGCATGGGGGCGAACACCGGGGAGCTGTTTTTT. This translates into CATSMGANTGELFF.